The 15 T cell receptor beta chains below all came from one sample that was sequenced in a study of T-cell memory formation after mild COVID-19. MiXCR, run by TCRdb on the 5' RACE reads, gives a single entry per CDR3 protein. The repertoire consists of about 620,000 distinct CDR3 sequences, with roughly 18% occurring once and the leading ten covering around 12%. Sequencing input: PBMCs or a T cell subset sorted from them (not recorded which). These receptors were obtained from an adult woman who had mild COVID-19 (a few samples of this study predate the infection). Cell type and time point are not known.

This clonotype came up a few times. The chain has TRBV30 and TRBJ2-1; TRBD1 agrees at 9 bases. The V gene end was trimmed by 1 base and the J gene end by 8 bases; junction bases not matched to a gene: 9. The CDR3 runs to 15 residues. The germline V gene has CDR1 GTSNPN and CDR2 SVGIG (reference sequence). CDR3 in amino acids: CAWSGLGQGGDEQFF. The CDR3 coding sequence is TGTGCCTGGAGTGGGTTGGGACAGGGAGGAGATGAGCAGTTCTTC.

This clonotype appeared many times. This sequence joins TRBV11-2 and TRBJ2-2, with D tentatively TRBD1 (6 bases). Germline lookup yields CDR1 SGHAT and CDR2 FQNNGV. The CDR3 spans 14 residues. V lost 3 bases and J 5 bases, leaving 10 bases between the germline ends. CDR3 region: CASSLDQGTGELFF. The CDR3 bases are TGTGCCAGCAGCTTGGACCAGGGGACCGGGGAGCTGTTTTTT.

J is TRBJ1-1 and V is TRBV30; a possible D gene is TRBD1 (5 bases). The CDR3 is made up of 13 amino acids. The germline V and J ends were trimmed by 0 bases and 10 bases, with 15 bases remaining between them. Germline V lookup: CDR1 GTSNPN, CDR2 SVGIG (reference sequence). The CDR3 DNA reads TGTGCCTGGAGTGTACAGTCGGGACTCCGAGCTTTCTTT. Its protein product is CAWSVQSGLRAFF.

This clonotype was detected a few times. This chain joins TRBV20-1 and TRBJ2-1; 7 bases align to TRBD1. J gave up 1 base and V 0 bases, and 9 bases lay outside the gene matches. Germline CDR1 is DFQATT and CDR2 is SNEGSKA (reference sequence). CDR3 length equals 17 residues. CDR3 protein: CSARDRLGRGSYNEQFF. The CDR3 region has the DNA TGCAGTGCTAGAGACCGGCTCGGCAGGGGGTCCTACAATGAGCAGTTCTTC.

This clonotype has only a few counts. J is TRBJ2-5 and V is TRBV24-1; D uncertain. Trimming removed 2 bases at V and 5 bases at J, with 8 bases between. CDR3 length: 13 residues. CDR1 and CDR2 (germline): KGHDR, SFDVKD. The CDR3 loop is CATSDSTRETQYF. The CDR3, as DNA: TGTGCCACCAGTGATTCTACGAGGGAGACCCAGTACTTC.

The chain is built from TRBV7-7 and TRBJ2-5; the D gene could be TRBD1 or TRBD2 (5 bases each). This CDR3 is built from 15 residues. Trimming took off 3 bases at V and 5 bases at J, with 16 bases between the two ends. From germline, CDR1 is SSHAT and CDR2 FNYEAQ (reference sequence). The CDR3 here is CASSFPGHPGETQYF. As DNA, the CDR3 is TGTGCCAGCAGCTTTCCCGGACACCCGGGGGAGACCCAGTACTTC.

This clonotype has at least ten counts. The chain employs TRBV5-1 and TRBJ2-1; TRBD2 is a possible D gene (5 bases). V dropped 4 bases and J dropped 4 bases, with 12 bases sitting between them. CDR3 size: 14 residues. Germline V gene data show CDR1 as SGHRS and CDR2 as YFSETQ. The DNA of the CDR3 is TGCGCCAGCAGCCCGGGAAGTATTTACAATGAGCAGTTCTTC. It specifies CASSPGSIYNEQFF.

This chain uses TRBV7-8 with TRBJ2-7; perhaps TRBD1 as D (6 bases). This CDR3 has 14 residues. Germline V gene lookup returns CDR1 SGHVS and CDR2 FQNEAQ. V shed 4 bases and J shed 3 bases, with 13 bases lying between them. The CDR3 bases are TGTGCCAGCAGCTCCTCTCGACAGGACTACGAGCAGTACTTC. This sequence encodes CASSSSRQDYEQYF. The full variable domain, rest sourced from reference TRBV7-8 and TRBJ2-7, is GAGVSQSPRYKVAKRGQDVALRCDPISGHVSLFWYQQALGQGPEFLTYFQNEAQLDKSGLPSDRFFAERPEGSVSTLKIQRTQQEDSAVYLCASSSSRQDYEQYFGPGTRLTVT.

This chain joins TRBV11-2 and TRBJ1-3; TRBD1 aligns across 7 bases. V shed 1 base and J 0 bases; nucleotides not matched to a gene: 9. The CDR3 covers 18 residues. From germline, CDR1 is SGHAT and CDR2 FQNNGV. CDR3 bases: TGTGCCAGCAGCTTAGGACGGGGGCAGGGGGTCTCTGGAAACACCATATATTTT. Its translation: CASSLGRGQGVSGNTIYF. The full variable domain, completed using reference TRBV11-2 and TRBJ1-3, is EAGVAQSPRYKIIEKRQSVAFWCNPISGHATLYWYQQILGQGPKLLIQFQNNGVVDDSQLPKDRFSAERLKGVDSTLKIQPAKLEDSAVYLCASSLGRGQGVSGNTIYFGEGSWLTVV.

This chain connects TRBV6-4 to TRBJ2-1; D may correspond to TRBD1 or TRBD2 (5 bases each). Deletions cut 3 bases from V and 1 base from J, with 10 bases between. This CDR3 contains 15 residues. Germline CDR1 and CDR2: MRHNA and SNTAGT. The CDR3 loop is CASSEGVGSYNEQFF. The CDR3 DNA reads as TGTGCCAGCAGTGAGGGGGTGGGGTCCTACAATGAGCAGTTCTTC.

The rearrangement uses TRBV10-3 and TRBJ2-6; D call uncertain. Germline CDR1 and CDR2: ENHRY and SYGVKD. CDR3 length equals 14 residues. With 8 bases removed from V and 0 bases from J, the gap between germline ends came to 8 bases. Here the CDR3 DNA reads TGTGCCATCGGGCAAAGCTCTGGGGCCAACGTCCTGACTTTC. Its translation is CAIGQSSGANVLTF.

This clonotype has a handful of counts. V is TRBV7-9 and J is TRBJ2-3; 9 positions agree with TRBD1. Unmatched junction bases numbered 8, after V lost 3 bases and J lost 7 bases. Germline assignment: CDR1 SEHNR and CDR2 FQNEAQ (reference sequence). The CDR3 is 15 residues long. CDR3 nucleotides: TGTGCCAGCAGCTTCCGGGACAGGGATCGGAATACGCAGTATTTT. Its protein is CASSFRDRDRNTQYF.

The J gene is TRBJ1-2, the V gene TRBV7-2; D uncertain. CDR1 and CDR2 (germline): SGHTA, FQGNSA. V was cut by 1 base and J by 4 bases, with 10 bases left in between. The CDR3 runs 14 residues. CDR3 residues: CASSLDAKGYGYTF. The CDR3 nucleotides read TGTGCCAGCAGCTTAGATGCAAAGGGCTATGGCTACACCTTC.

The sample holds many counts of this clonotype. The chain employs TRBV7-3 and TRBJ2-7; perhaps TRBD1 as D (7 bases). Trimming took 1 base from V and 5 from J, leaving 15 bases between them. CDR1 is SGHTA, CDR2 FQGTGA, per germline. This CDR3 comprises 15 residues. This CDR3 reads CASSLSGTEGNEQYF. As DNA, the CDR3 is TGTGCCAGCAGCTTAAGCGGGACAGAAGGGAACGAGCAGTACTTC.

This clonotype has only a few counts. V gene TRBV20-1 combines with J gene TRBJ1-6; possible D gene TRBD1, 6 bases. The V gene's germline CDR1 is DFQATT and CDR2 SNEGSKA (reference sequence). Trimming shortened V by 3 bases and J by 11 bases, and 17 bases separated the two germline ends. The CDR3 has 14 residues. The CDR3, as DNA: TGCAGTGCTAGCCCCCAGCAGGGGATTCCACCCCTCCACTTT. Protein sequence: CSASPQQGIPPLHF.